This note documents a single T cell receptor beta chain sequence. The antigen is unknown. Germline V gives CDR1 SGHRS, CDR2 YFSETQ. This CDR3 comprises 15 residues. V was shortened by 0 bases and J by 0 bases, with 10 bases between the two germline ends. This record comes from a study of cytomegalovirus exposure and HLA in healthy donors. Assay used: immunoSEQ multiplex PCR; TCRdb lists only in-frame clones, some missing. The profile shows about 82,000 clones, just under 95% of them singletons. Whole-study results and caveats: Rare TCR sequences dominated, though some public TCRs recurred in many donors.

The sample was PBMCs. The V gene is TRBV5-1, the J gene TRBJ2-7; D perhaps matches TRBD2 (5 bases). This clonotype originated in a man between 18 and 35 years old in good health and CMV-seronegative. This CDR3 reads CASSLGEPSSYEQYF. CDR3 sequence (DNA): TGCGCCAGCAGCTTGGGGGAGCCTAGCTCCTACGAGCAGTACTTC.